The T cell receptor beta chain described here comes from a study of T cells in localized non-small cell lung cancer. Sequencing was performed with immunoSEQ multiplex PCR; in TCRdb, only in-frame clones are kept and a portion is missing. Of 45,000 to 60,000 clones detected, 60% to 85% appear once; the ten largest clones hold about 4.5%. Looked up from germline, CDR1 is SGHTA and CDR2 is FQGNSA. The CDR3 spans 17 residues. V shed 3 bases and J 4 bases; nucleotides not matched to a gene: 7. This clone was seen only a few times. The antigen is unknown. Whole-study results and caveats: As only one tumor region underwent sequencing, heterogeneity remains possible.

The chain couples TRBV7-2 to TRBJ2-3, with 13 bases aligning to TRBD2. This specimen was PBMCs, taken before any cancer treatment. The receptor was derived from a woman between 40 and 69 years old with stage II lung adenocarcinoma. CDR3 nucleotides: TGTGCCAGCAGCTTGAGGGGACTAGCGGGGTACTCAGATACGCAGTATTTT. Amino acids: CASSLRGLAGYSDTQYF.